This TCR beta chain derives from a study of T cell responses to AZD1222 COVID-19 vaccine. V gave up 3 bases and J gave up 2 bases, with 17 bases separating them. Germline CDR1 ENHRY, CDR2 SYGVKD. The CDR3 runs to 16 residues. Assay used: immunoSEQ multiplex PCR; TCRdb lists only in-frame clones, some missing. The sample consists of 90,000 to 110,000 clones, roughly 90% of them appearing once. The chain links TRBV10-3 to TRBJ2-7; D ambiguous. Sequencing was performed on peripheral blood, taken on day 0 of AZD1222 vaccination. The receptor comes from an adult in good health. CDR3 in amino acids: CAISDPTYGRPYEQYF. For the CDR3, the DNA is TGTGCCATCAGTGACCCCACTTACGGCCGCCCCTACGAGCAGTACTTC.